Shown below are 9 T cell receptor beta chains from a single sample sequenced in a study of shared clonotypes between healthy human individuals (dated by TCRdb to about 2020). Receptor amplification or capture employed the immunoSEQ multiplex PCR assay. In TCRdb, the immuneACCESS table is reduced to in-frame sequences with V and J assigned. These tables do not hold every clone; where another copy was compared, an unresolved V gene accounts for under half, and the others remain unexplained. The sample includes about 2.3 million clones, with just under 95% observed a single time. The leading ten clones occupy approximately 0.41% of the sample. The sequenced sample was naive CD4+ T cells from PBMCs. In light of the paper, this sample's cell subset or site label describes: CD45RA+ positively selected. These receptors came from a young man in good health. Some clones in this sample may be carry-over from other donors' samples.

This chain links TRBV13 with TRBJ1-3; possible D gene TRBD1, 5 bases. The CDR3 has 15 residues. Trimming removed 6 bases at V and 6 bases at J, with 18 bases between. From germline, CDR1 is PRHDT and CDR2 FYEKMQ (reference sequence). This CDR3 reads CASSDGARVENTIYF. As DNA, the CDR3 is TGTGCCAGCAGTGACGGGGCCCGTGTCGAAAACACCATATATTTT. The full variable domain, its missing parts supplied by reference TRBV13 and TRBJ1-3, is AAGVIQSPRHLIKEKRETATLKCYPIPRHDTVYWYQQGPGQDPQFLISFYEKMQSDKGSIPDRFSAQQFSDYHSELNMSSLELGDSALYFCASSDGARVENTIYFGEGSWLTVV.

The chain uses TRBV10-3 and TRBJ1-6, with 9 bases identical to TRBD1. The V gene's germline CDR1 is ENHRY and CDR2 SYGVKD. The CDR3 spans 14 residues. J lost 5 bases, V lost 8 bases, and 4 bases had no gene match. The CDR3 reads CAIAWDRDNSPLHF. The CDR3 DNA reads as TGTGCCATCGCTTGGGACAGGGATAATTCACCCCTCCACTTT.

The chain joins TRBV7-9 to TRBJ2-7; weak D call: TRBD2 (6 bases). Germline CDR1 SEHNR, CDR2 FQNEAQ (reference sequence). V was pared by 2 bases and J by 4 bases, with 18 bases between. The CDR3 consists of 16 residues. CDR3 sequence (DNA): TGTGCCAGCAGCTTAAATACGGGAGTTGGTGTGTACGAGCAGTACTTC. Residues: CASSLNTGVGVYEQYF.

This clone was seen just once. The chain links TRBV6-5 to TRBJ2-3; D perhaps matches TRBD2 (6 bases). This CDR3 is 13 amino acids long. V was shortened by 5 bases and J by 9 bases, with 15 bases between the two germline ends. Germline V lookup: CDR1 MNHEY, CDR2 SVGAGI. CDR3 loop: CASSKGRRGTQYF. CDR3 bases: TGTGCCAGCAGTAAAGGACGTCGGGGGACGCAGTATTTT.

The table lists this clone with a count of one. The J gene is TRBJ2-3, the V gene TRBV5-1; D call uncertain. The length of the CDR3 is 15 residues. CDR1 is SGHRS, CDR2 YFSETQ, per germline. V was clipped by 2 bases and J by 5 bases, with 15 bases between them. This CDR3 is CASSFVGQAVDTQYF. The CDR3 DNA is TGCGCCAGCAGCTTCGTCGGGCAGGCTGTAGATACGCAGTATTTT.

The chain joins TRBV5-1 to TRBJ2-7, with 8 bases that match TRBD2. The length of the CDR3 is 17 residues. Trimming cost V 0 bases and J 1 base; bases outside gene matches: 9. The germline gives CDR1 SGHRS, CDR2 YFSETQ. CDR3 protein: CASSLARGGGPSYEQYF. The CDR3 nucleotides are TGCGCCAGCAGCTTGGCCCGGGGGGGAGGGCCGTCCTACGAGCAGTACTTC.

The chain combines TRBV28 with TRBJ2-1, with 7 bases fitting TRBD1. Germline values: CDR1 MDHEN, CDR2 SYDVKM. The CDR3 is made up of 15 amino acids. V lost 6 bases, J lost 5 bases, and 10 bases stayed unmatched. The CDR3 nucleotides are TGTGCCAGCAGACCCGACGGGACAGCCCACAATGAGCAGTTCTTC. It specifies CASRPDGTAHNEQFF.

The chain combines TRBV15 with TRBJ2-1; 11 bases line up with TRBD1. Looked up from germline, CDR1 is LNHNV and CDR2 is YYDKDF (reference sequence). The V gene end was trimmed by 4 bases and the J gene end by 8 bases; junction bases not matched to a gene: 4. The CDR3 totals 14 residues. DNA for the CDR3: TGTGCCACCAGCACGCGGACAGGGGGCGATGAGCAGTTCTTC. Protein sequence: CATSTRTGGDEQFF. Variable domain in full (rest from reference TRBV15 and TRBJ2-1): DAMVIQNPRYQVTQFGKPVTLSCSQTLNHNVMYWYQQKSSQAPKLLFHYYDKDFNNEADTPDNFQSRRPNTSFCFLDIRSPGLGDTAMYLCATSTRTGGDEQFFGPGTRLTVL.

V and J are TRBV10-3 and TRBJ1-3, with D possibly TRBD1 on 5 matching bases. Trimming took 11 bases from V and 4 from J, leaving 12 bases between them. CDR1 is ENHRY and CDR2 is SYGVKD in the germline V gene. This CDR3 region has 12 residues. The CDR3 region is CAAQAAGNTIYF. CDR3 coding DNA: TGTGCCGCACAGGCCGCGGGAAACACCATATATTTT.